A selection of T cell receptor beta chains follows, all from one sample in a study of blood T cell repertoires in COVID-19. The method was immunoSEQ multiplex PCR; TCRdb's version includes in-frame clones alone and lacks a portion of them. This table has 250,000 to 300,000 clones, about four fifths appearing once. Sequencing was carried out using peripheral blood. The origin of the receptors is an older woman with active or convalescent COVID-19. Each CDR3 is given with its conserved first and last residue. D genes are given only for firm matches. Only some rows state a clone size, as once, few, many or a class for expanded clones.

TRBJ2-7 | TRBV4-2 | TRBD1 | 17 | few | TGTGCCAGCAGCCTCCAATCAGGGACAGGGGCCCACTACGAGCAGTACTTC | CASSLQSGTGAHYEQYF
TRBJ2-7 | TRBV10-3 | TRBD2 | 17 | . | TGTGCCATCAGTGCTATTGAGATAAGCGGGGCCGCCTACGAGCAGTACTTC | CAISAIEISGAAYEQYF
TRBJ2-7 | TRBV27 | TRBD2 | 16 | . | TGTGCCAGCACCGCAGTACGGGCTAGCGGCGACTACGAGCAGTACTTC | CASTAVRASGDYEQYF
TRBJ1-1 | TRBV27 | . | 14 | . | TGTGCCAGCAGTTCCCCAGGGGCAAACACTGAAGCTTTCTTT | CASSSPGANTEAFF
TRBJ2-3 | TRBV5-1 | . | 14 | . | TGCGCCAGCAGCTCTGGACTCAGCACAGATACGCAGTATTTT | CASSSGLSTDTQYF
TRBJ2-1 | TRBV19 | TRBD2 | 18 | . | TGTGCCAGTAGAGGCTGGGGACTAGCGGGGGACCTATACAATGAGCAGTTCTTC | CASRGWGLAGDLYNEQFF
TRBJ2-7 | TRBV9 | . | 14 | . | TGTGCCAGCAGCGTAGGGGGGGACCCCTACGAGCAGTACTTC | CASSVGGDPYEQYF
TRBJ2-5 | TRBV6-5 | TRBD2 | 13 | . | TGTGCCAGCGGAGCGGGGGGGGTGGAGACCCAGTACTTC | CASGAGGVETQYF
TRBJ1-1 | TRBV5-1 | TRBD1 | 14 | . | TGCGCCAGCAGCCTCGACAGGGTAAGGACTGAAGCTTTCTTT | CASSLDRVRTEAFF
TRBJ2-1 | TRBV9 | TRBD2 | 10 | . | TGTGCCAGTAGCGGGGCAACCCAGTTCTTC | CASSGATQFF
TRBJ2-1 | TRBV15 | . | 15 | . | TGTGCCACCAAGCCACCGGGGGTAGAAAACAATGAGCAGTTCTTC | CATKPPGVENNEQFF
TRBJ2-5 | TRBV4-3 | TRBD2 | 15 | few | TGCGCCAGCAGCCCGGGACTAGCGGCTCAAGAGACCCAGTACTTC | CASSPGLAAQETQYF
TRBJ1-4 | TRBV6-5 | TRBD1 | 15 | . | TGTGCCAGCACCGACAGGGCGCGGGATAATGAAAAACTGTTTTTT | CASTDRARDNEKLFF
TRBJ1-1 | TRBV4-3 | TRBD1 | 15 | . | TGCGCCAGCAGCCACCCACAGGGGATGAACACTGAAGCTTTCTTT | CASSHPQGMNTEAFF
TRBJ2-3 | TRBV7-2 | TRBD2 | 16 | . | TGTGCCAGCAGCTCCCGAGCGGGGGGAGGGACAGATACGCAGTATTTT | CASSSRAGGGTDTQYF
TRBJ1-1 | TRBV6-5 | . | 13 | . | TGTGCCAGCAGTTACTCGTCCCGTACGGGAGCTTTCTTT | CASSYSSRTGAFF
TRBJ1-5 | TRBV2 | TRBD1 | 13 | . | TGTGCCACCCAGGGGGACGGCAATCAGCCCCAGCATTTT | CATQGDGNQPQHF
TRBJ1-2 | TRBV18 | TRBD1 | 16 | once | TGTGCCAGCTCACCTGGACAGGGAGGGAACTTATATGGCTACACCTTC | CASSPGQGGNLYGYTF
TRBJ1-2 | TRBV3-1/TRBV3-2 | TRBD1 | 18 | once | TGTGCCAGCAGCCACCTGACAGGGGGCCCAGAGGGGATCTATGGCTACACCTTC | CASSHLTGGPEGIYGYTF
TRBJ1-1 | TRBV14 | . | 15 | . | TGTGCCAGCAGCCACCTTACAGGGTTCACCACTGAAGCTTTCTTT | CASSHLTGFTTEAFF
TRBJ2-7 | TRBV28 | . | 13 | few | TGTGCCAGCAGTTTCCAGGCGGAGGGCGAGCAGTACTTC | CASSFQAEGEQYF
TRBJ1-2 | TRBV28 | . | 13 | . | TGTGCCAGCAGTTTGGGCTGGGACTATGGCTACACCTTC | CASSLGWDYGYTF
TRBJ1-4 | TRBV19 | . | 16 | . | TGTGCCAGTAGGGAACAGGGAACGTCAACTAATGAAAAACTGTTTTTT | CASREQGTSTNEKLFF
TRBJ2-2 | TRBV7-6 | TRBD2 | 15 | . | TGTGCCAGCAGCTTATACGGGGGGGCAACCGGGGAGCTGTTTTTT | CASSLYGGATGELFF
TRBJ1-1 | TRBV12-2 | . | 17 | . | TGTGCAAGTCGCCCCCGGGTCTCGAACCCACCTAACACTGAAGCTTTCTTT | CASRPRVSNPPNTEAFF
TRBJ2-1 | TRBV5-1 | . | 18 | . | TGCGCCAGCAGCAGCGGTGGGGGCGTCAACCTTAACTACAATGAGCAGTTCTTC | CASSSGGGVNLNYNEQFF
TRBJ2-3 | TRBV7-8 | TRBD1 | 16 | . | TGTGCCAGCAGCGTAACAGGGGCGCGAGGGACAGATACGCAGTATTTT | CASSVTGARGTDTQYF
TRBJ2-1 | TRBV5-4 | TRBD1 | 14 | . | TGTGCCAGCAGCTGGGGGACAGGGACCAATGAGCAGTTCTTC | CASSWGTGTNEQFF
TRBJ1-2 | TRBV5-4 | . | 14 | . | TGTGCCAGCAGCTTGGTTGAGACCCGGGGGGGCTACACCTTC | CASSLVETRGGYTF
TRBJ2-5 | TRBV19 | TRBD2 | 15 | . | TGTGCCAGTAGTATACTGGCGGGGGACCAAGAGACCCAGTACTTC | CASSILAGDQETQYF
TRBJ1-2 | TRBV6-5 | TRBD1 | 15 | once | TGTGCCAGCAGGGAGACAGGGCGAGCTAACTATGGCTACACCTTC | CASRETGRANYGYTF
TRBJ2-3 | TRBV2 | . | 16 | . | TGTGCCAGCAGCTTAACAGGATCTGCTAGCACAGATACGCAGTATTTT | CASSLTGSASTDTQYF
TRBJ1-6 | TRBV18 | TRBD1 | 14 | . | TGTGCCAGCTCACCTGGGACAGACAATTCACCCCTCCACTTT | CASSPGTDNSPLHF
TRBJ2-7 | TRBV2 | . | 14 | . | TGTGCCAGCACCGTCACGGGGAGGCCCTACGAGCAGTACTTC | CASTVTGRPYEQYF
TRBJ2-5 | TRBV5-6 | . | 15 | . | TGTGCCAGCAGCTGGCAGGGGCGATTCCAAGAGACCCAGTACTTC | CASSWQGRFQETQYF
TRBJ1-6 | TRBV5-1 | TRBD1 | 17 | . | TGCGCCAGCAGCTTAGACCAGGGGGCCAGGGGTAATTCACCCCTCCACTTT | CASSLDQGARGNSPLHF
TRBJ1-2 | TRBV7-3 | . | 14 | . | TGTGCCAGCAGGGGTGGCAGGGGTAACTATGGCTACACCTTC | CASRGGRGNYGYTF
TRBJ2-5 | TRBV6-5 | TRBD2 | 14 | . | TGTGCCAGCACGGGCGGGGGGGCCAAACCGACCCAGTACTTC | CASTGGGAKPTQYF
TRBJ2-5 | TRBV11-2 | TRBD2 | 15 | once | TGTGCCAGCAGCTTAACTAGCGGTGTAGGAGAGACCCAGTACTTC | CASSLTSGVGETQYF
TRBJ1-4 | TRBV7-2 | . | 13 | . | TGTGCCAGCAGCTTAGGGAGGAAGGAAAAACTGTTTTTT | CASSLGRKEKLFF